This record looks at one T cell receptor (beta chain) sequence and its context. Its antigen remains unidentified. A much more abundant neighbour one base away suggests this may be a read error. The data originate from a study of T cells in Graves' hyperthyroidism and ophthalmopathy. Study observations and caveats: Onset of ophthalmopathy came a median 6.5 months after the model predicted it.

Patients aged 18 to 65 had newly diagnosed hyperthyroidism that had lasted under 2 months. PBMCs came from 9 to 10 ml fresh peripheral blood. Using RNA transcripts as the source, TCR beta CDR3 regions were amplified. TCR CDR3 regions were first amplified by RT-PCR with HTBI primers. TCRdb called the multiplex PCR reads again in MiXCR, with one record for every CDR3 protein. Of hundreds of thousands of distinct CDR3 sequences in the sample, about a third were seen once. Material for sequencing was blood. This clonotype was sampled from a middle-aged woman with Graves' hyperthyroidism.

Here the CDR3 DNA reads TGTGCCATCAGTTACAACAGGGGCCACGAGCAGTACTTC. It codes for CAISYNRGHEQYF. The V and J genes are TRBV10-3 and TRBJ2-7, with 7 bases that match TRBD1. This CDR3 is built from 13 residues. V lost 5 bases, J lost 5 bases, and 6 bases stayed unmatched. Germline CDR1 and CDR2: ENHRY and SYGVKD.